Listed here are 28 T cell receptor beta chains from one sample, sequenced in a study of blood T cell repertoires in COVID-19. Here immunoSEQ multiplex PCR was the method, and the copy in TCRdb shows in-frame clones only, minus some. The data contain 110,000 or so clones, 75% to 80% of them singletons. Specimen: peripheral blood. The receptors come from a human donor in a cohort sampled during active COVID-19.

This clone occurred a few times. The chain employs TRBV11-2 and TRBJ1-1, with unresolved D. This CDR3 is built from 14 residues. Germline V gene data show CDR1 as SGHAT and CDR2 as FQNNGV. V lost 3 bases, J lost 5 bases, and 13 bases lay in between. The CDR3 DNA reads TGTGCCAGCAGCTTTAACGCCGCGAATACTGAAGCTTTCTTT. Its protein product is CASSFNAANTEAFF.

This clone is a singleton in its sample. This CDR3 is also generated by other DNA sequences in the sample. This chain links TRBV27 with TRBJ1-5, with D tentatively TRBD1 (5 bases). CDR1 is MNHEY and CDR2 is SMNVEV in the germline V gene (reference sequence). Trimming took off 2 bases at V and 1 base at J, with 6 bases between the two ends. The CDR3 extends over 14 amino acids. For the CDR3, the DNA is TGTGCCAGCAGTTTAGGGGGGAGCAATCAGCCCCAGCATTTT. Protein product: CASSLGGSNQPQHF.

In the case of this clone: The sample carries other DNA sequences with the same CDR3. This chain uses TRBV9 with TRBJ2-7, with D maybe TRBD2 (7 bases). V shed 0 bases and J shed 4 bases, with 11 bases lying between them. This CDR3 has 14 amino acids. Germline assignment: CDR1 SGDLS and CDR2 YYNGEE. CDR3 nucleotide sequence: TGTGCCAGCAGCGTAGCGGGGGGCGGGTACGAGCAGTACTTC. As protein: CASSVAGGGYEQYF. Variable domain in full (rest from reference TRBV9 and TRBJ2-7): DSGVTQTPKHLITATGQRVTLRCSPRSGDLSVYWYQQSLDQGLQFLIQYYNGEERAKGNILERFSAQQFPDLHSELNLSSLELGDSALYFCASSVAGGGYEQYFGPGTRLTVT.

CDR3 sequence reads: CASSSGDRVVYGYTF. As DNA, the CDR3 is TGTGCCAGCAGCTCGGGTGACAGGGTGGTCTATGGCTACACCTTC. The chain links TRBV5-6 to TRBJ1-2, with TRBD1 matching over 7 bases. The CDR3 is 15 amino acids. V gave up 3 bases and J gave up 4 bases; unmatched junction bases: 9. CDR1 is SGHDT, CDR2 YYEEEE, per germline.

This chain links TRBV5-4 with TRBJ1-2, with 9 bases fitting TRBD1. CDR1 and CDR2 from the germline V gene are SGHNT and YYREEE (reference sequence). The CDR3 is 14 amino acids. With V trimmed by 2 bases and J by 6 bases, 5 bases remained unmatched. CDR3 bases: TGTGCCAGCAGCTTCGACAGGGGGGTCAATGGCTACACCTTC. This codes for CASSFDRGVNGYTF. The entire variable domain, with the rest obtained from reference TRBV5-4 and TRBJ1-2, is as follows: ETGVTQSPTHLIKTRGQQVTLRCSSQSGHNTVSWYQQALGQGPQFIFQYYREEENGRGNFPPRFSGLQFPNYSSELNVNALELDDSALYLCASSFDRGVNGYTFGSGTRLTVV.

The chain is built from TRBV7-8 and TRBJ1-1; possibly TRBD1 for D (6 bases). The germline V and J ends were trimmed by 1 base and 8 bases, with 23 bases remaining between them. This CDR3 spans 17 amino acids. Germline CDR1 is SGHVS and CDR2 is FQNEAQ. The CDR3 protein is CASSLEGQGRGGIEAFF. The CDR3 DNA follows: TGTGCCAGCAGCTTAGAGGGACAAGGGCGTGGCGGCATAGAAGCTTTCTTT.

This chain connects TRBV2 to TRBJ2-1; TRBD2 matches 13 bases. CDR1 is SNHLY, CDR2 FYNNEI, per germline. With 6 bases clipped from V and 7 bases from J, the junction kept 3 bases outside the gene matches. There are 14 residues in the CDR3. CDR3 in DNA: TGTGCCAGCAGGCCGGGACTAGCGGGAAATGAGCAGTTCTTC. Translated, it gives CASRPGLAGNEQFF.

The V call is TRBV20-1, the J call TRBJ2-5; perhaps TRBD2 as D (5 bases). Trimming stripped 6 bases from V and 5 bases from J, with 7 bases between. Germline V CDR1 and CDR2: DFQATT, SNEGSKA (reference sequence). The CDR3 runs 10 residues. CDR3 sequence: CSAGGETQYF. Here the CDR3 DNA reads TGCAGTGCCGGCGGGGAGACCCAGTACTTC.

J is TRBJ2-2 and V is TRBV5-1; 7 nucleotides match TRBD1. The germline CDR1 and CDR2 sequences are SGHRS and YFSETQ. This CDR3 comprises 15 residues. V lost 5 bases and J lost 3; bases outside the gene matches: 7. CDR3 amino acids: CASSQQGVDTGELFF. CDR3 DNA: TGCGCCAGCAGTCAGCAGGGGGTTGACACCGGGGAGCTGTTTTTT.

The chain joins TRBV27 to TRBJ2-1; maybe TRBD2 (6 bases). Germline CDR1 is MNHEY and CDR2 is SMNVEV (reference sequence). Trimming pared 3 bases from V and 9 bases from J, leaving 18 bases between. There are 15 residues in the CDR3. The CDR3 bases are TGTGCCAGCAGTTTTATAAATGGGGAGGATGGTGAGCAGTTCTTC. Translated, it gives CASSFINGEDGEQFF.

The gene calls are TRBV19 and TRBJ2-3; the match to TRBD1 covers 8 bases. This CDR3 has 14 residues. The V and J ends lost 9 bases and 2 bases, in that order; junction bases with no gene match: 7. Germline V gene sequence: CDR1 LNHDA, CDR2 SQIVND (reference sequence). The CDR3 spells CASRDRTYTDTQYF. The DNA of the CDR3 is TGTGCCAGCAGGGACAGGACTTACACAGATACGCAGTATTTT.

V usage is TRBV2 and J usage is TRBJ1-5, with unresolved D. Germline assignment: CDR1 SNHLY and CDR2 FYNNEI. This CDR3 is 13 amino acids long. Trimming pared 3 bases from V and 6 bases from J, leaving 9 bases between. CDR3 nucleotides: TGTGCCAGCAGTGAGGGAGGTGGTCAGCCCCAGCATTTT. Protein product: CASSEGGGQPQHF.

J is TRBJ2-5 and V is TRBV11-3, with TRBD2 as a possible D gene (6 bases). Between the trimmed V and J ends, which lost 1 base and 3 bases, there was a span of 6 bases. The CDR3 has 13 amino acids. In germline, CDR1 is SGHNT, CDR2 YENEEA. CDR3 bases: TGTGCCAGCAGCTTAGGCGGGGAAGAGACCCAGTACTTC. The encoded protein is CASSLGGEETQYF.

Written as DNA, the CDR3 is TGTGCCAGCAGTCGGGGGAGGGTGAGCTCCTACGAGCAGTACTTC. Encoded protein: CASSRGRVSSYEQYF. The rearrangement links TRBV2 to TRBJ2-7; 7 bases map to TRBD2. The V gene's germline CDR1 is SNHLY and CDR2 FYNNEI. With 5 bases clipped from V and 0 bases from J, the junction kept 7 bases outside the gene matches. This CDR3 has 15 amino acids.

The chain links TRBV18 to TRBJ1-1, with a weak D call TRBD1 (5 bases). V was clipped by 6 bases and J by 2 bases, with 10 bases between them. CDR1 and CDR2 from the germline V gene are KGHSH and LQKENI. The CDR3 has 13 residues. For the CDR3, the DNA is TGTGCCAGCTCGTCGACAGCAAACACTGAAGCTTTCTTT. Translated, it gives CASSSTANTEAFF.

V and J are TRBV19 and TRBJ1-2; tentative D call: TRBD1 (6 bases). The CDR3 loop spans 16 amino acids. Trimming cost V 7 bases and J 2 bases, with 20 bases left between them. Germline CDR1 is LNHDA and CDR2 is SQIVND (reference sequence). In DNA form, the CDR3 reads TGTGCCAGTAATCCTTGGCCGGGACAAATAAACTATGGCTACACCTTC. It codes for CASNPWPGQINYGYTF.

CDR3 nucleotides: TGCGCCAGCAGTCTAGGGGGCTACGAGCAGTACTTC. The encoded protein is CASSLGGYEQYF. The chain uses TRBV5-1 and TRBJ2-7; D perhaps matches TRBD1 (6 bases). Germline lookup yields CDR1 SGHRS and CDR2 YFSETQ. Deletions cut 5 bases from V and 3 bases from J, with 9 bases between. The CDR3 is made up of 12 amino acids.

The genes are TRBV4-1 and TRBJ2-6; 12 nucleotides line up with TRBD1. Germline values: CDR1 MGHRA, CDR2 YSYEKL. Losses at the gene ends were 0 bases for V and 3 bases for J; bases not matched to a gene: 3. The CDR3 runs 18 residues. The CDR3 spells CASSQEGQGAYGANVLTF. The CDR3 nucleotides read TGCGCCAGCAGCCAAGAGGGACAGGGGGCTTATGGGGCCAACGTCCTGACTTTC.

The chain joins TRBV27 to TRBJ2-7, with TRBD2 matching over 7 bases. J lost 2 bases, V lost 0 bases, and 7 bases had no gene match. The CDR3 loop spans 16 amino acids. Germline loops: CDR1 MNHEY, CDR2 SMNVEV (reference sequence). CDR3 coding DNA: TGTGCCAGCAGTTTATCAGGGAGCGGGGCTACCTACGAGCAGTACTTC. Protein: CASSLSGSGATYEQYF.

This clone was found a few times. The chain uses TRBV12-5 and TRBJ1-1; no clear D. Between the trimmed V and J ends, which lost 6 bases and 4 bases, there was a span of 9 bases. The CDR3 sequence is 12 residues long. Germline V gene data show CDR1 as LGHNT and CDR2 as FRNRAP. The CDR3 coding sequence is TGTGCTAGTGGCCGGGCGGGCACTGAAGCTTTCTTT. Translated: CASGRAGTEAFF.

CDR3 nucleotides: TGCGCCAGCAGCCAAGTTGGGGACAGGCGTGATCAGCCCCAGCATTTT. Translated, it gives CASSQVGDRRDQPQHF. The V and J genes are TRBV4-1 and TRBJ1-5, with 8 bases fitting TRBD1. The CDR3 runs 16 residues. Trimming removed 1 base from V and 5 bases from J; junction bases left unmatched: 7. Germline V gene sequence: CDR1 MGHRA, CDR2 YSYEKL.

The chain couples TRBV7-8 to TRBJ2-7; 7 bases match TRBD1. V dropped 9 bases and J dropped 2; count of bases not matched to a gene: 7. CDR3 length: 13 amino acids. Germline V gene sequence: CDR1 SGHVS, CDR2 FQNEAQ. The CDR3 sequence is CASSPGQTYEQYF. CDR3 sequence (DNA): TGTGCCAGTTCCCCGGGACAGACCTACGAGCAGTACTTC.

On this clone itself: This could be a read error, since a much larger clone is one nucleotide away. The chain couples TRBV3-1 (or the pseudogene TRBV3-2) to TRBJ2-7, with TRBD1 matching 7 bases. The CDR3 spans 13 residues. The trim removed 4 bases at V and 3 bases at J, leaving 3 bases unmatched. In germline, CDR1 is LGHDT, CDR2 YNNKEL (reference sequence). CDR3 in DNA: TGTGCCAGCAGCCCGGGACAGATCTACGAGCAGTACTTC. The encoded protein is CASSPGQIYEQYF.

This clone has a handful of counts. The chain is built from TRBV3-1 (or the pseudogene TRBV3-2) and TRBJ2-7; tentative D call: TRBD2 (6 bases). The CDR3 covers 13 residues. Germline V gene sequence: CDR1 LGHDT, CDR2 YNNKEL (reference sequence). The V end lost 3 bases, the J end lost 5 bases, and 11 bases lay between the germline ends. CDR3 protein: CASSHPGGDEQYF. The CDR3 nucleotides read TGTGCCAGCAGCCATCCCGGAGGGGACGAGCAGTACTTC.

The J gene is TRBJ2-7, the V gene TRBV12-3 or TRBV12-4, with a possible D match to TRBD1 (5 bases). Trimming took 5 bases from V and 4 from J, leaving 9 bases between them. The CDR3 is 12 amino acids. CDR3 amino acids: CASSLHRYEQYF. The CDR3 DNA is TGTGCCAGCAGTCTGCACAGGTACGAGCAGTACTTC.

The chain links TRBV30 to TRBJ1-6; D not resolved. This CDR3 is built from 13 residues. V was cut by 8 bases and J by 3 bases, with 11 bases left in between. Germline CDR1 reads GTSNPN; CDR2 reads SVGIG (reference sequence). The CDR3 spells CALGRDYNSPLHF. Here the CDR3 DNA reads TGTGCCCTCGGACGGGACTATAATTCACCCCTCCACTTT.

The rearrangement uses TRBV15 and TRBJ1-1, with TRBD1 identical over 8 bases. The CDR3 is 15 residues long. V was pared by 5 bases and J by 3 bases, with 8 bases of the junction left unmatched. Germline CDR1 and CDR2: LNHNV and YYDKDF (reference sequence). CDR3 coding DNA: TGTGCCACCAGCTCCAGACAGGGGCTCGACACTGAAGCTTTCTTT. Translation: CATSSRQGLDTEAFF.

The chain joins TRBV4-1 to TRBJ2-5; perhaps TRBD2 as D (5 bases). CDR3 length: 15 amino acids. Germline V gene lookup returns CDR1 MGHRA and CDR2 YSYEKL. Between the trimmed V and J ends, which lost 3 bases and 5 bases, there was a span of 16 bases. The chain's CDR3 is CASSHAGNVGETQYF. DNA of the CDR3: TGCGCCAGCAGCCATGCCGGGAATGTGGGGGAGACCCAGTACTTC.